A single sample is the source of the 20 T cell receptor beta chains below, sequenced in a study of CD8 T cells in ankylosing spondylitis. Each CDR3 protein gets one entry after TCRdb re-called the 5' RACE reads with MiXCR. The repertoire holds approximately 250,000 distinct CDR3 sequences, with 7.5% to 9.5% as singletons. Sequencing input: blood, either unsorted or a sorted T cell fraction (not recorded which). These receptor sequences come from a female donor with ankylosing spondylitis or in good health (not recorded which).

This clonotype appeared many times. The rearrangement links TRBV6-5 to TRBJ2-3; 7 bases are a match to TRBD2. Looked up from germline, CDR1 is MNHEY and CDR2 is SVGAGI. V lost 6 bases, J lost 5 bases, and 11 bases stayed unmatched. The CDR3 length is 15 residues. As DNA, the CDR3 is TGTGCCAGCAGCTTAAGGCGGGAGCTGGGAGATACGCAGTATTTT. As protein: CASSLRRELGDTQYF.

This clonotype was detected ten times or more. The V call is TRBV29-1, the J call TRBJ1-1, with D uncertain. Germline V gives CDR1 SQVTM, CDR2 ANQGSEA. Between the trimmed V and J ends, which lost 5 bases and 1 base, there was a span of 8 bases. This CDR3 has 12 residues. The CDR3 loop reads CSVLNTNTEAFF. CDR3 nucleotide sequence: TGCAGCGTTCTTAACACGAACACTGAAGCTTTCTTT.

This clonotype was picked up a small number of times. The chain employs TRBV6-1 and TRBJ2-1, with 9 bases identical to TRBD1. V shed 7 bases, J shed 9 bases, and the junction held 13 bases outside the gene matches. Germline CDR1 MNHNS, CDR2 SASEGT. This CDR3 comprises 15 residues. The CDR3 bases are TGTGCCAGCAACCAACGGACAGGGGAGATCGGTGAGCAGTTCTTC. Translated, it gives CASNQRTGEIGEQFF.

This clonotype has at least ten counts. The rearrangement uses TRBV29-1 and TRBJ1-5; 7 bases agree with TRBD1. With V trimmed by 4 bases and J by 5 bases, 2 bases remained unmatched. The CDR3 contains 12 residues. The germline gives CDR1 SQVTM, CDR2 ANQGSEA. The CDR3 bases are TGCAGCGTTGGAGGACAGGATCAGCCCCAGCATTTT. Translating it yields CSVGGQDQPQHF.

There are many counts of this clonotype. The rearrangement joins TRBV18 to TRBJ2-7; D is possibly TRBD1 or TRBD2 (5 bases each). The V gene lost 3 bases and the J gene lost 3 bases, with 12 bases spanning the gap. The CDR3 sequence is 14 residues long. Looked up from germline, CDR1 is KGHSH and CDR2 is LQKENI. The CDR3 DNA reads TGTGCCAGCTCACCTGGGACCACCGGCTACGAGCAGTACTTC. Protein sequence: CASSPGTTGYEQYF.

This clonotype has only a few counts. This rearrangement joins TRBV6-2 or TRBV6-3 to TRBJ2-2; 10 bases map to TRBD2. The CDR3 has 17 residues. Looked up from germline, CDR1 is MNHEY and CDR2 is SVGEGT. V trimming: 2 bases; J trimming: 6 bases; junction bases outside the gene matches: 9. CDR3 sequence (DNA): TGTGCCAGCAGTTACAATGGGCTAGCGGGAGACCCCGGGGAGCTGTTTTTT. It encodes CASSYNGLAGDPGELFF.

This clonotype was detected ten times or more. This chain links TRBV5-1 with TRBJ2-1; 16 nucleotides line up with TRBD2. The CDR3 is 17 residues long. Looked up from germline, CDR1 is SGHRS and CDR2 is YFSETQ. After removal of 3 bases from V and 7 bases from J, the junction contained 7 bases not matched to a gene. The CDR3 DNA reads TGCGCCAGCAGCTCGGGGACTAGCGGGAGGGCCAGGAATGAGCAGTTCTTC. It translates to CASSSGTSGRARNEQFF. The whole variable domain, remainder taken from reference TRBV5-1 and TRBJ2-1, is KAGVTQTPRYLIKTRGQQVTLSCSPISGHRSVSWYQQTPGQGLQFLFEYFSETQRNKGNFPGRFSGRQFSNSRSEMNVSTLELGDSALYLCASSSGTSGRARNEQFFGPGTRLTVL.

This CDR3 reads CASSTWGDRGSVTEAFF. The DNA of the CDR3 is TGTGCCAGCAGCACCTGGGGGGACAGGGGGAGTGTCACTGAAGCTTTCTTT. The V gene is TRBV25-1, the J gene TRBJ1-1; 11 nucleotides line up with TRBD1. With 6 bases clipped from V and 4 bases from J, the junction kept 13 bases outside the gene matches. Germline lookup yields CDR1 MGHDK and CDR2 SYGVNS. The CDR3 length is 17 residues.

This clonotype was detected only a few times. V usage is TRBV6-5 and J usage is TRBJ1-1; maybe TRBD1 (5 bases). Trimming shortened V by 3 bases and J by 1 base, and 12 bases separated the two germline ends. CDR3 length: 15 amino acids. Germline V gene data show CDR1 as MNHEY and CDR2 as SVGAGI. The CDR3 protein is CASSYNPGKNTEAFF. The CDR3 DNA sequence: TGTGCCAGCAGTTATAATCCAGGGAAGAACACTGAAGCTTTCTTT.

This clonotype was seen only a few times. The rearrangement uses TRBV7-9 and TRBJ2-2; D is unresolved. The CDR3 sequence is 13 residues long. The V gene lost 5 bases and the J gene lost 4 bases, with 8 bases spanning the gap. Germline lookup yields CDR1 SEHNR and CDR2 FQNEAQ (reference sequence). The DNA for the CDR3 is TGTGCCAGCAGCCCGGGTACCACCGGGGAGCTGTTTTTT. Its translation is CASSPGTTGELFF.

The rearrangement links TRBV7-9 to TRBJ2-7, with D possibly being TRBD1 (5 bases). CDR3 size: 13 residues. V lost 5 bases to trimming and J lost 5 bases, with 13 bases between them. CDR1 SEHNR and CDR2 FQNEAQ come from the germline V gene (reference sequence). The CDR3 spells CASSLQGFDEQYF. The CDR3 nucleotides are TGTGCCAGCAGCCTCCAGGGCTTCGACGAGCAGTACTTC.

This clonotype has at least ten counts. The rearrangement joins TRBV20-1 to TRBJ1-5; perhaps TRBD1 as D (5 bases). The ends were cut back, 1 base at V and 4 bases at J, with 17 bases in the middle. The CDR3 contains 16 residues. Germline CDR1 and CDR2: DFQATT and SNEGSKA (reference sequence). This CDR3 is CSARGFRDPKNQPQHF. CDR3 nucleotide sequence: TGCAGTGCTAGAGGGTTCCGGGACCCAAAAAATCAGCCCCAGCATTTT.

Concerning this clonotype itself: This may stem from a read error, because a much larger clone lies one nucleotide away. The chain couples TRBV11-2 to TRBJ1-1; tentative D call: TRBD1 (5 bases). Germline CDR1 is SGHAT and CDR2 is FQNNGV. This CDR3 contains 13 residues. Trimming took 7 bases from V and 7 from J, leaving 16 bases between them. CDR3 nucleotides: TGTGCCAGCAACTTTTCATTAGACAGTGAAGCTTTCTTT. Protein product: CASNFSLDSEAFF. Filled out from reference TRBV11-2 and TRBJ1-1, the complete variable domain reads EAGVAQSPRYKIIEKRQSVAFWCNPISGHATLYWYQQILGQGPKLLIQFQNNGVVDDSQLPKDRFSAERLKGVDSTLKIQPAKLEDSAVYLCASNFSLDSEAFFGQGTRLTVV.

This clonotype has a count of ten or more. The rearrangement joins TRBV6-1 to TRBJ2-7; 7 nucleotides line up with TRBD1. Germline lookup yields CDR1 MNHNS and CDR2 SASEGT. The CDR3 sequence is 15 residues long. V lost 3 bases, J lost 6 bases, and 11 bases stayed unmatched. The DNA for the CDR3 is TGTGCCAGCAGTGACAGGGACAGATCCTTGCCCGAGCAGTACTTC. Translated, it gives CASSDRDRSLPEQYF.

This clonotype has at least ten counts. V gene TRBV7-2 combines with J gene TRBJ2-3, with 8 bases matching TRBD2. CDR3 length: 16 residues. The J segment lost 1 base and the V segment lost 3 bases, leaving 6 bases of the junction unmatched. Germline-derived CDR1 and CDR2 are SGHTA and FQGNSA. CDR3 nucleotides: TGTGCCAGCAGCTTTGGAGCGGGAGAGGGCACAGATACGCAGTATTTT. Its translation is CASSFGAGEGTDTQYF.

This clonotype occurred many times. The chain is built from TRBV3-1 and TRBJ2-5; 11 nucleotides line up with TRBD2. CDR3 length: 15 residues. Germline V CDR1 and CDR2: LGHDT, YNNKEL (reference sequence). The trim removed 0 bases at V and 7 bases at J, leaving 4 bases unmatched. The CDR3 here is CASSQDRLAGLTQYF. The CDR3 DNA sequence: TGTGCCAGCAGCCAAGATCGACTAGCGGGGTTGACCCAGTACTTC.

This clonotype was observed many times. This chain links TRBV18 with TRBJ1-1; D may be TRBD1 (5 bases). The CDR3 has 16 amino acids. V lost 3 bases to trimming and J lost 0 bases, with 14 bases between them. Germline-derived CDR1 and CDR2 are KGHSH and LQKENI. CDR3 DNA: TGTGCCAGCTCACCGGGGCGAGACATCATGAACACTGAAGCTTTCTTT. Its protein product is CASSPGRDIMNTEAFF.

The sample holds many counts of this clonotype. This chain connects TRBV12-3 or TRBV12-4 to TRBJ2-3; 13 positions agree with TRBD2. With V trimmed by 6 bases and J by 2 bases, 5 bases remained unmatched. The CDR3 is 16 residues long. CDR3 loop: CASSVGLAGPTDTQYF. For the CDR3, the DNA is TGTGCCAGCAGCGTGGGACTAGCGGGACCCACAGATACGCAGTATTTT.

This clonotype was found many times. This sequence joins TRBV5-6 and TRBJ2-5, with D hard to call. The CDR3 totals 12 residues. The V gene's germline CDR1 is SGHDT and CDR2 YYEEEE. Trimming cost V 4 bases and J 7 bases, with 11 bases left between them. The CDR3 sequence is CASSRSPGTQYF. As DNA, the CDR3 is TGTGCCAGCAGCCGCAGTCCAGGGACCCAGTACTTC. The whole variable domain, filled in from reference TRBV5-6 and TRBJ2-5, reads DAGVTQSPTHLIKTRGQQVTLRCSPKSGHDTVSWYQQALGQGPQFIFQYYEEEERQRGNFPDRFSGHQFPNYSSELNVNALLLGDSALYLCASSRSPGTQYFGPGTRLLVL.

The table lists this clonotype with many counts. This chain uses TRBV12-3 or TRBV12-4 with TRBJ2-1; the D is unclear. The V gene lost 8 bases and the J gene lost 7 bases, with 18 bases spanning the gap. The CDR3 has 14 residues. The CDR3 is CASDIRNGQNEQFF. The CDR3 region has the DNA TGTGCCAGCGACATAAGAAACGGGCAGAATGAGCAGTTCTTC.